The T cell receptor beta chain described here comes from a study of blood T cells in healthy people across ages. The CDR3 extends over 15 amino acids. Germline V gene sequence: CDR1 ENHRY, CDR2 SYGVKD. The V gene lost 2 bases and the J gene lost 9 bases, with 14 bases spanning the gap. With regard to this clonotype: The antigen is undetermined.

Next came a second PCR, run for about 6 to 12 cycles, which used a sample-barcoded 5' primer along with a J-beta primer mix. With 12 random nucleotides, a template-switch adaptor tagged each individual cDNA molecule. Individual samples furnished no less than 2.5 million CDR3-containing paired-end reads apiece. TCRdb re-called the 5' RACE reads through MiXCR, storing one row per CDR3 protein. This sample has 600,000 to 800,000 distinct CDR3 sequences, with approximately 52% found just once. The study, taken as a whole, reports: Changes in expanded clonotypes were possibly confounded, as the CMV status of donors was unknown.

Each sample provided at least 6 micrograms of extracted total RNA. The genes are TRBV10-3 and TRBJ1-6; D gene ambiguous. Input material: blood. This sequence was found in a woman of 80 years or more in good health. The CDR3 here is CAISENLGGGSPLHF. CDR3 bases: TGTGCCATCAGTGAGAATCTGGGAGGAGGTTCACCCCTCCACTTT.